Following are 24 T cell receptor beta chains from one sample sequenced in a study of blood T cells in healthy people across ages. Using a J-beta primer mix together with a sample-barcoded 5' primer, a second PCR was run for about 6 to 11 cycles. TCRdb analysed the 5' RACE reads with MiXCR anew, one entry per CDR3 protein. The sample lists about 840,000 distinct CDR3 sequences; 29% were seen once. This sample was shared with a second study, whose subject was T cells of mothers and their children.

The sequenced material came from blood. The origin of the receptors is a woman in her thirties or forties in good health.

The chain recombines TRBV12-3 or TRBV12-4 with TRBJ1-3; no reliable D call. The V and J ends lost 3 bases and 13 bases respectively, with 7 bases between them. CDR3 length equals 10 residues. Here the CDR3 DNA reads TGTGCCAGCAGTTTCCCCATAATATATTTT. The encoded protein is CASSFPIIYF.

J is TRBJ2-6 and V is TRBV4-3; the match to TRBD1 covers 8 bases. The germline CDR1 and CDR2 sequences are LGHNA and YSLEER. CDR3 length: 18 amino acids. V was pared by 4 bases and J by 0 bases, with 8 bases of the junction left unmatched. This chain's CDR3 is CASSPLDRVYSGANVLTF. CDR3 coding DNA: TGCGCCAGCAGCCCTCTGGACAGGGTATACTCTGGGGCCAACGTCCTGACTTTC.

This clonotype has more than one count but fewer than ten. Because the CDR3's place on the DNA is in doubt, the DNA is left out and the CDR3 is given as listed by TCRdb. The V gene is TRBV6-2 or TRBV6-3, the J gene TRBJ2-1; TRBD1 was called by the table and not checked on the DNA. From germline, CDR1 is MNHEY and CDR2 SVGEGT. The CDR3 region is 12 residues in length, termini included. The CDR3 region is CASSTSGDGQFF.

This clonotype was recorded at least ten times. The CDR3 DNA reads TGCAGCGTTGGTGCGGCCGAGGGAGGTACGCAGTATTTT. This encodes CSVGAAEGGTQYF. This rearrangement joins TRBV29-1 to TRBJ2-3; tentatively, D is TRBD2 (6 bases). The germline V gene has CDR1 SQVTM and CDR2 ANQGSEA. Trimming stripped 4 bases from V and 8 bases from J, with 16 bases between. The CDR3 is 13 residues long.

About this clonotype itself: A much larger clone lies a single base off, so this may be a read error. The rearrangement joins TRBV18 to TRBJ2-4; the match to TRBD2 covers 8 bases. The CDR3 consists of 14 residues. Germline CDR1 is KGHSH and CDR2 is LQKENI. Germline trimming cut 3 bases from V and 13 bases from J; bases unmatched to any gene: 11. The CDR3 sequence: CASSPSGAYNEQYF. The DNA for the CDR3 is TGTGCCAGCTCACCTAGCGGGGCCTACAATGAGCAGTACTTC.

This clonotype was seen a handful of times. Written as DNA, the CDR3 is TGTGCCAGCAGTCTGACAGGGCTTCATCAGCCCCAGCATTTT. As protein: CASSLTGLHQPQHF. This chain connects TRBV27 to TRBJ1-5; TRBD1 matches at 7 bases. The J segment lost 5 bases and the V segment lost 5 bases, leaving 6 bases of the junction unmatched. The germline CDR1 and CDR2 sequences are MNHEY and SMNVEV (reference sequence). This CDR3 spans 14 amino acids.

This clonotype showed up just a few times. The V call is TRBV18, the J call TRBJ1-1; D perhaps matches TRBD1 (5 bases). The CDR3 spans 15 residues. With 3 bases removed from V and 1 base from J, the gap between germline ends came to 12 bases. The germline CDR1 and CDR2 sequences are KGHSH and LQKENI. As DNA, the CDR3 is TGTGCCAGCTCACCCAACCCCGGGGCGAACACTGAAGCTTTCTTT. Translated, it gives CASSPNPGANTEAFF.

This clonotype was seen only a few times. V is TRBV5-1 and J is TRBJ2-3, with 11 positions matching TRBD2. V trimming: 4 bases; J trimming: 1 base; junction bases outside the gene matches: 5. Germline loops: CDR1 SGHRS, CDR2 YFSETQ. This CDR3 region has 16 residues. The CDR3, as DNA: TGCGCCAGCAGCCTAGTGACTAGCGGGGGCACAGATACGCAGTATTTT. As protein: CASSLVTSGGTDTQYF. The full variable domain, rest sourced from reference TRBV5-1 and TRBJ2-3, is KAGVTQTPRYLIKTRGQQVTLSCSPISGHRSVSWYQQTPGQGLQFLFEYFSETQRNKGNFPGRFSGRQFSNSRSEMNVSTLELGDSALYLCASSLVTSGGTDTQYFGPGTRLTVL.

V usage is TRBV7-2 and J usage is TRBJ2-1, with 7 nucleotides matching TRBD2. The ends lost 4 bases at V and 1 base at J; junction bases unmatched: 13. The CDR3 has 18 residues. Germline V lookup: CDR1 SGHTA, CDR2 FQGNSA. The CDR3 DNA reads TGTGCCAGCAGCTCCGCCGGGGCGGGGGTCATATCCTACAATGAGCAGTTCTTC. Amino acids: CASSSAGAGVISYNEQFF.

This clonotype was seen only a few times. This sequence joins TRBV30 and TRBJ1-4; weak D call: TRBD1 (5 bases). Germline V gene data show CDR1 as GTSNPN and CDR2 as SVGIG (reference sequence). The CDR3 has 14 residues. V dropped 5 bases and J dropped 4 bases, with 14 bases sitting between them. The CDR3 bases are TGTGCCTGGGGTGGGACGGGCCTTAATGAAAAACTGTTTTTT. Amino acid sequence: CAWGGTGLNEKLFF.

Worth noting for this clonotype: A read error may explain this, as a much larger clone is one base away. The chain joins TRBV4-1 to TRBJ2-5; TRBD2 is a possible D gene (5 bases). Germline assignment: CDR1 MGHRA and CDR2 YSYEKL. CDR3 length: 16 amino acids. Trimming stripped 0 bases from V and 11 bases from J, with 22 bases between. The CDR3 DNA is TGCGCCAGCAGCCAAGAGCGCACTAGTCGGTGGAATGAGCAGTACTTC. Protein: CASSQERTSRWNEQYF.

The table lists this clonotype with many counts. The chain has TRBV12-3 or TRBV12-4 and TRBJ1-5; D is possibly TRBD1 (5 bases). The CDR3 is 13 residues long. Deletions cut 3 bases from V and 6 bases from J, with 9 bases between. The DNA of the CDR3 is TGTGCCAGCAGTTTCGGGGGAGCTCAGCCCCAGCATTTT. Protein product: CASSFGGAQPQHF.

This clonotype was counted a few times. The chain employs TRBV5-5 and TRBJ2-7; no clear D gene. CDR1 and CDR2 from the germline V gene are SGHKS and YYEKEE (reference sequence). V lost 7 bases, J lost 3 bases, and 8 bases lay in between. This CDR3 region has 11 residues. In DNA form, the CDR3 reads TGTGCCAGCCAGTGGGGCTACGAGCAGTACTTC. Its translation is CASQWGYEQYF.

Notes on this clonotype: The CDR3 end shows no conserved phenylalanine or tryptophan, and so a read error is likely. This chain connects TRBV12-3 or TRBV12-4 to TRBJ1-1; the match to TRBD1 covers 9 bases. The V gene end was trimmed by 6 bases and the J gene end by 5 bases; junction bases not matched to a gene: 7. This CDR3 has 14 residues. CDR3 amino acids: CASRSQGARTEAFC. Written as DNA, the CDR3 is TGTGCCAGCAGGTCACAGGGGGCGAGGACTGAAGCTTTCTGT.

The V call is TRBV6-5, the J call TRBJ2-7, with D unresolved. This CDR3 has 15 amino acids. Germline CDR1 is MNHEY and CDR2 is SVGAGI. V was pared by 4 bases and J by 0 bases, with 13 bases between. In DNA form, the CDR3 reads TGTGCCAGCAGTTGCTCCTCCAGCCCCTCCTACGAGCAGTACTTC. Protein sequence: CASSCSSSPSYEQYF.

This clonotype was seen repeatedly, ten times or more. The V call is TRBV27, the J call TRBJ2-7; 8 nucleotides line up with TRBD2. The germline CDR1 and CDR2 sequences are MNHEY and SMNVEV (reference sequence). The ends lost 3 bases at V and 6 bases at J; junction bases unmatched: 10. The length of the CDR3 is 15 residues. The CDR3 bases are TGTGCCAGCAGTTTCCGCGGGGGGTCCTTACGCGAGCAGTACTTC. It codes for CASSFRGGSLREQYF.

The J gene is TRBJ1-2, the V gene TRBV4-1, with a tentative D call TRBD1 (5 bases). Germline V gene lookup returns CDR1 MGHRA and CDR2 YSYEKL. The CDR3 sequence is 13 residues long. Deletions cut 3 bases from V and 4 bases from J, with 9 bases between. The CDR3 bases are TGCGCCAGCAGCCAGACAGTTACCTATGGCTACACCTTC. This gives the protein CASSQTVTYGYTF.

The genes are TRBV6-5 and TRBJ2-1; either TRBD1 or TRBD2 may supply D (5 bases each). CDR3 length: 15 residues. Trimming took 6 bases from V and 4 from J, leaving 16 bases between them. CDR1 and CDR2 from the germline V gene are MNHEY and SVGAGI. The CDR3 region is CASRGRPLSYNEQFF. Here the CDR3 DNA reads TGTGCCAGCAGGGGACGGCCCCTTTCTTACAATGAGCAGTTCTTC.

This clonotype appeared many times. The chain uses TRBV28 and TRBJ1-1; D is undetermined. Germline CDR1 and CDR2: MDHEN and SYDVKM. The CDR3 is 14 residues long. Trimming cost V 1 base and J 2 bases, with 8 bases left between them. In DNA form, the CDR3 reads TGTGCCAGCAGTTTATACCCCAGTAACACTGAAGCTTTCTTT. Amino acid sequence: CASSLYPSNTEAFF.

Note on this clonotype: Germline is not matched at one junction end, which may reflect a read error. The rearrangement joins TRBV6-5 to TRBJ1-5; D is unclear. Per germline, CDR1 MNHEY and CDR2 SVGAGI. The length of the CDR3 is 14 residues. CDR3: CANSYSKGAQPQHF. CDR3 sequence (DNA): TGTGCCAACAGTTACTCGAAGGGTGCCCAGCCCCAGCATTTT.

The genes are TRBV7-8 and TRBJ2-5, with a possible D match to TRBD2 (7 bases). Germline V lookup: CDR1 SGHVS, CDR2 FQNEAQ. The germline V and J ends were trimmed by 1 base and 3 bases, with 18 bases remaining between them. There are 17 residues in the CDR3. The DNA for the CDR3 is TGTGCCAGCAGCTTAGTTCCCGGGGGGCTATTGAAAGAGACCCAGTACTTC. Encoded protein: CASSLVPGGLLKETQYF.

The chain couples TRBV20-1 to TRBJ2-7; perhaps TRBD1 as D (7 bases). The V end was cut by 0 bases, the J end by 4 bases, with 16 bases between. The CDR3 is 15 amino acids. Germline CDR1 DFQATT, CDR2 SNEGSKA (reference sequence). CDR3 bases: TGCAGTGCTAGAGATCGGGTGACAGGGAGGTACGAGCAGTACTTC. It specifies CSARDRVTGRYEQYF.

This chain joins TRBV29-1 and TRBJ1-1; D is perhaps TRBD1 (5 bases). Germline values: CDR1 SQVTM, CDR2 ANQGSEA. Trimming shortened V by 1 base and J by 11 bases, and 11 bases separated the two germline ends. The CDR3 is made up of 11 amino acids. CDR3 amino acids: CSVEGSGSAFF. The CDR3 nucleotides are TGCAGCGTTGAAGGATCAGGGTCCGCTTTCTTT.

The V and J genes are TRBV24-1 and TRBJ2-5; tentatively, D is TRBD1 (6 bases). CDR1 and CDR2 (germline): KGHDR, SFDVKD. The V and J ends lost 4 bases and 2 bases respectively, with 13 bases between them. The CDR3 is 15 residues long. The chain's CDR3 is CATSELTGNQETQYF. In DNA, the CDR3 is TGTGCCACCAGTGAATTGACAGGAAATCAAGAGACCCAGTACTTC.